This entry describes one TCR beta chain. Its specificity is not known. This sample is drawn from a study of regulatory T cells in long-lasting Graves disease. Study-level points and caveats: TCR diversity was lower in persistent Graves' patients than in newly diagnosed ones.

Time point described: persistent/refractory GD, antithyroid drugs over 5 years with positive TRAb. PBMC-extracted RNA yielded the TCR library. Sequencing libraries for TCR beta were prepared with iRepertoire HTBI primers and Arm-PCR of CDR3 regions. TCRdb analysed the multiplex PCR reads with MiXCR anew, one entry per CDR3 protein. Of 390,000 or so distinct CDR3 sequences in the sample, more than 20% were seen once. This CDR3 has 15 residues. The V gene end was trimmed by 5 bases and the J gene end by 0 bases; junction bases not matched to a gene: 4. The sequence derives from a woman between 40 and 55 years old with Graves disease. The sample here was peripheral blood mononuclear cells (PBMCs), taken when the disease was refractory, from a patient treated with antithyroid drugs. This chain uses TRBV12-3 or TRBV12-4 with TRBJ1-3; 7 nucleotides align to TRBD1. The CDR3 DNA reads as TGTGCCAGCAGTCTCTGGGACAGCTCTGGAAACACCATATATTTT. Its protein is CASSLWDSSGNTIYF.